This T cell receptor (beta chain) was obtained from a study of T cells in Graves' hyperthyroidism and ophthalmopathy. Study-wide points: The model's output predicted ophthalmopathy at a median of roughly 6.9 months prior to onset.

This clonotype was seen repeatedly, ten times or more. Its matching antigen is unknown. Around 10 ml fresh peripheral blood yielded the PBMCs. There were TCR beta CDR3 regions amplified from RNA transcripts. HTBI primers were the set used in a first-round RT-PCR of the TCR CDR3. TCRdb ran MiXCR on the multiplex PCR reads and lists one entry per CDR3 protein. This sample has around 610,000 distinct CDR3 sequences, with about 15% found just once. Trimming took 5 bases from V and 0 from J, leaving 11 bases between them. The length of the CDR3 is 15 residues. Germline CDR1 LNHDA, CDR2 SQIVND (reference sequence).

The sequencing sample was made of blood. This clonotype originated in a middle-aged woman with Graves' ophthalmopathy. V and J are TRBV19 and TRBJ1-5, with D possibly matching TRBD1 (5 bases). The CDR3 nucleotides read TGTGCCAGTAGTCTACGGGACTATAGCAATCAGCCCCAGCATTTT. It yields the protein CASSLRDYSNQPQHF.